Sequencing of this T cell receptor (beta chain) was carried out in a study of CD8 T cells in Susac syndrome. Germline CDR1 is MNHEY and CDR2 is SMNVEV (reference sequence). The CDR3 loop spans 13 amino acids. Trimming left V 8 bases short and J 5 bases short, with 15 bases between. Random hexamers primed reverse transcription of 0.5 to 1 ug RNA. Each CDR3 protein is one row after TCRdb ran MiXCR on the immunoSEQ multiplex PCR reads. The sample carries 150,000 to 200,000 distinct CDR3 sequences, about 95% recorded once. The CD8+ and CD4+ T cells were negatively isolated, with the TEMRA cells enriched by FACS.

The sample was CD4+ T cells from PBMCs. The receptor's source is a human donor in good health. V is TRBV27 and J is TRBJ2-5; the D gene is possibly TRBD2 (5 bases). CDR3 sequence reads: CASGKRSRETQYF. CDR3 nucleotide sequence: TGTGCCAGCGGGAAGCGGAGTCGGGAGACCCAGTACTTC.